The rows below give T cell receptor beta chains drawn from one sample of a study of cytomegalovirus exposure and HLA in healthy donors. Data came from immunoSEQ multiplex PCR; TCRdb stores just in-frame clones and leaves some out. This sample yields fewer than 250,000 clones, of which 75% to 85% are seen a single time; roughly 1.5% belongs to the top ten. The sequencing input was PBMCs. Every receptor here comes from a woman aged 50 to 60 in good health and CMV-seronegative. The CDR3 runs from the conserved cysteine through the conserved F or W. Each record gives: clone size, D gene, CDR3 length, V gene, J gene, CDR3 DNA, CDR3 protein. A D gene is named only where the DNA matches it firmly. For some rows the clone size is stated as once, few or many, or as a class when expanded; others skip it.

many,.,15,TRBV5-8,TRBJ2-6,TGTGCCAGCAGCCCAGGGTGGCCTGGGGCCAACGTCCTGACTTTC,CASSPGWPGANVLTF
.,.,15,TRBV7-6,TRBJ1-1,TGTGCCAGCAGCTTTACCCCGACAGGATACACTGAAGCTTTCTTT,CASSFTPTGYTEAFF
once,.,14,TRBV9,TRBJ1-2,TGTGCCAGCAGCCCCGGGCAGGGGATTAAAGGCTACACCTTC,CASSPGQGIKGYTF
.,.,11,TRBV29-1,TRBJ2-5,TGCAGCGTTGCCGGTGGAGAGACCCAGTACTTC,CSVAGGETQYF
.,TRBD2,16,TRBV7-8,TRBJ2-1,TGTGCCAGCAGCTGGACTAGCGGGGACCGATACAATGAGCAGTTCTTC,CASSWTSGDRYNEQFF
.,TRBD1,15,TRBV7-2,TRBJ2-2,TGTGCCAGCAGCCGGACAGGGGGCAACACCGGGGAGCTGTTTTTT,CASSRTGGNTGELFF
.,TRBD1,14,TRBV6-5,TRBJ2-7,TGTGCCAGCAGCTGGGACAGGAGCTCCTACGAGCAGTACTTC,CASSWDRSSYEQYF
once,.,15,TRBV14,TRBJ2-2,TGTGCCAGCAGCCATTACAGGGTTGGCACCGGGGAGCTGTTTTTT,CASSHYRVGTGELFF
.,TRBD2,18,TRBV11-1,TRBJ2-2,TGTGCCAGCAGCTGGGTTACAGGCGGCGGGAGGGCTGCCGGGGAGCTGTTTTTT,CASSWVTGGGRAAGELFF
.,.,11,TRBV5-6,TRBJ1-4,TGTGCCAGCAGCTCGGGAGGTATACTGTTTTTT,CASSSGGILFF
.,TRBD1,12,TRBV7-9,TRBJ1-2,TGTTCCAGCAGCTTACAGGGGGATGGCTACACCTTC,CSSSLQGDGYTF
.,.,14,TRBV5-1,TRBJ2-3,TGCGCCAGCAGCTTTTCTTCTAGCACAGATACGCAGTATTTT,CASSFSSSTDTQYF
.,TRBD1,15,TRBV5-1,TRBJ1-2,TGCGCCAGCCACCAGACAGGGATCACTAACTATGGCTACACCTTC,CASHQTGITNYGYTF
.,TRBD2,13,TRBV5-1,TRBJ2-3,TGCGCCAGCAGGGCTAGCGGGACAGATACGCAGTATTTT,CASRASGTDTQYF
few,TRBD1,17,TRBV6-1,TRBJ2-6,TGTGCCAGCAGTGACGGAGCAGGGGGCCCTGGGGCCAACGTCCTGACTTTC,CASSDGAGGPGANVLTF
.,TRBD1,17,TRBV7-9,TRBJ2-4,TGTGCCAGCAGTTCCCAGGCGGGGACAGGCGGGGAGAACATTCAGTACTTC,CASSSQAGTGGENIQYF
.,TRBD1,13,TRBV9,TRBJ2-7,TGTGCCAGCAGCGGGGCCAGGGGGACCGAGCAGTACTTC,CASSGARGTEQYF
.,.,14,TRBV18,TRBJ2-1,TGTGCCAGCTCACCAGGGGGCACCAACAATGAGCAGTTCTTC,CASSPGGTNNEQFF
.,.,13,TRBV6-1,TRBJ1-1,TGTGCCAGCATCCGGGAAGGGTTTGCTGAAGCTTTCTTT,CASIREGFAEAFF
.,TRBD2,17,TRBV7-8,TRBJ2-4,TGTGCCAGCAGCCCAAGTGGGCTAGCGGGGGAAGGTCGAGCTCAGTACTTC,CASSPSGLAGEGRAQYF
.,TRBD2,13,TRBV19,TRBJ2-2,TGTGCCAGTACCCCTGGGGGGGCCGGGGAGCTGTTTTTT,CASTPGGAGELFF
.,.,15,TRBV28,TRBJ1-4,TGTGCCAGCAGTTTATCAGGAACAACTAATGAAAAACTGTTTTTT,CASSLSGTTNEKLFF
.,TRBD1,15,TRBV2,TRBJ1-5,TGTGCCAGCAGAGACGGACAGGGCAGGGGGCAGCCCCAGCATTTT,CASRDGQGRGQPQHF
.,.,16,TRBV6-5,TRBJ1-2,TGTGCCAGCAGTTACCTTGGACACCTCCTGAACTATGGCTACACCTTC,CASSYLGHLLNYGYTF
once,.,13,TRBV19,TRBJ1-5,TGTGCCAGTAGTGGTGAGGGCTGGCGACCCCAGCATTTT,CASSGEGWRPQHF
.,TRBD1,15,TRBV30,TRBJ1-2,TGTGCCTGGAGTGGTATCGCAGGGGGCGGGAGTGGCTACACCTTC,CAWSGIAGGGSGYTF
.,.,14,TRBV25-1,TRBJ1-1,TGTGCCAGCAGTGCAATAGGAGCGGGCACTGAAGCTTTCTTT,CASSAIGAGTEAFF
.,.,13,TRBV19,TRBJ1-2,TGTGCCAGTAGTATAGACAGGTCCTATGGCTACACCTTC,CASSIDRSYGYTF
.,TRBD1,15,TRBV7-2,TRBJ2-7,TGTGCCAGCAGCTTAGTGGTAGAGACAGGGGGCGAGCAGTACTTC,CASSLVVETGGEQYF
.,.,13,TRBV4-2,TRBJ2-3,TGTGCCAGCAGCCAAGACCAACTGGATACGCAGTATTTT,CASSQDQLDTQYF
.,TRBD1,14,TRBV19,TRBJ1-4,TGTGCCAGTAGTACCACAGGGGGGAATGAAAAACTGTTTTTT,CASSTTGGNEKLFF